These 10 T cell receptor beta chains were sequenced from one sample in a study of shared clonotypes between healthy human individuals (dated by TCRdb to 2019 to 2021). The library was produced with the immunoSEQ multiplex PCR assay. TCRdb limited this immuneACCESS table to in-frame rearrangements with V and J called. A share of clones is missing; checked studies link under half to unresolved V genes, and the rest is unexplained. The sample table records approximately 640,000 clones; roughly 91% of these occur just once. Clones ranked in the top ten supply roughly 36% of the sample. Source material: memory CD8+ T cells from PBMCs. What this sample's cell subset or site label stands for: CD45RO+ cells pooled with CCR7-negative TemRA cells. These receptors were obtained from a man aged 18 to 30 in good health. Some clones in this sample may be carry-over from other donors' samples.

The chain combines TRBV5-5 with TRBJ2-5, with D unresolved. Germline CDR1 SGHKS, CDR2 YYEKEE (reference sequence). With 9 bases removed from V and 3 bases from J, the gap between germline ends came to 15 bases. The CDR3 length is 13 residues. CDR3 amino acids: CATAAWGEETQYF. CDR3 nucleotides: TGTGCCACCGCGGCTTGGGGTGAAGAGACCCAGTACTTC.

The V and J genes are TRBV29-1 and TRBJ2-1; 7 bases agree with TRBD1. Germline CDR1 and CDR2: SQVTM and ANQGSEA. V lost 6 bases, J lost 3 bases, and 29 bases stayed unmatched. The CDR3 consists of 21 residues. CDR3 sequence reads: CSVQGTADPSFPGVDYNEQFF. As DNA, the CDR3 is TGCAGCGTCCAAGGGACAGCCGACCCCTCTTTCCCTGGCGTTGACTACAATGAGCAGTTCTTC.

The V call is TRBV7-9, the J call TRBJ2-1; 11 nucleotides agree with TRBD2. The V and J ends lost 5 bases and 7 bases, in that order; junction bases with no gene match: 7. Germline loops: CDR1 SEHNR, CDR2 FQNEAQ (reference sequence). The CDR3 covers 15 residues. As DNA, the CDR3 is TGTGCCAGCAGCACGACTAGCGGGAAAGAGAATGAGCAGTTCTTC. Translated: CASSTTSGKENEQFF.

The CDR3 DNA reads as TGTGCCAGCAGCTTGAGTAGCGGGCCCTTCACAGATACGCAGTATTTT. It codes for CASSLSSGPFTDTQYF. The gene calls are TRBV7-9 and TRBJ2-3; 7 nucleotides agree with TRBD2. V was clipped by 3 bases and J by 2 bases; unmatched bases: 8. Looked up from germline, CDR1 is SEHNR and CDR2 is FQNEAQ (reference sequence). This CDR3 spans 16 amino acids.

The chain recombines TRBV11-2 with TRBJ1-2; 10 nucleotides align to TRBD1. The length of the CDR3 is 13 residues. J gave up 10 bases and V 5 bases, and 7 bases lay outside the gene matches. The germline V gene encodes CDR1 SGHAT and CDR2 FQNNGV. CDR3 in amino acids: CASSPGTGDTYTF. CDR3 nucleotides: TGTGCCAGCAGCCCTGGGACAGGGGACACCTACACCTTC.

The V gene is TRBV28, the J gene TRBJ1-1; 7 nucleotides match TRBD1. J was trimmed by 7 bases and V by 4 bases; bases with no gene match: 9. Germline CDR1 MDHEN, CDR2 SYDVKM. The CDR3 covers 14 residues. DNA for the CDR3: TGTGCCAGCAGTTCCTCCGGGACAGCCGATGAAGCTTTCTTT. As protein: CASSSSGTADEAFF.

The CDR3 here is CASSPGALNTEAFF. For the CDR3, the DNA is TGTGCCAGCAGCCCCGGGGCCCTGAACACTGAAGCTTTCTTT. The rearrangement uses TRBV11-1 and TRBJ1-1; a weak D match, TRBD1 (5 bases). V was shortened by 5 bases and J by 0 bases, with 10 bases between the two germline ends. Germline V gene data show CDR1 as SGHAT and CDR2 as FQDESV (reference sequence). The CDR3 is 14 residues long.

In DNA form, the CDR3 reads TGTGCCAGCACGCAAATTTCGCGGAGAGGAGATACGCAGTATTTT. Protein sequence: CASTQISRRGDTQYF. V and J are TRBV6-1 and TRBJ2-3; no clear D. This CDR3 contains 15 residues. Germline-derived CDR1 and CDR2 are MNHNS and SASEGT. The V end lost 7 bases, the J end lost 5 bases, and 19 bases lay between the germline ends.

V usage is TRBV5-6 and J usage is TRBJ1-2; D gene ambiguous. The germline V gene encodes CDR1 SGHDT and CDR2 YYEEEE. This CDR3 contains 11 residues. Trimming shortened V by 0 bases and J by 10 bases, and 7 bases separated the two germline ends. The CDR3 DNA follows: TGTGCCAGCAGCTTGGGTGGGTACTACACCTTC. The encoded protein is CASSLGGYYTF. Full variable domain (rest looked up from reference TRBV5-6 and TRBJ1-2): DAGVTQSPTHLIKTRGQQVTLRCSPKSGHDTVSWYQQALGQGPQFIFQYYEEEERQRGNFPDRFSGHQFPNYSSELNVNALLLGDSALYLCASSLGGYYTFGSGTRLTVV.

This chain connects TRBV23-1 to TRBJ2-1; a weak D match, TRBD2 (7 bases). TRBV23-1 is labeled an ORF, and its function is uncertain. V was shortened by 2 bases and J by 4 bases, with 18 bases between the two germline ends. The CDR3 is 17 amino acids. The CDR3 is CASSQHLGGGAYNEQFF. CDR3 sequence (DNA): TGCGCCAGCAGTCAACATCTAGGAGGGGGGGCATACAATGAGCAGTTCTTC.